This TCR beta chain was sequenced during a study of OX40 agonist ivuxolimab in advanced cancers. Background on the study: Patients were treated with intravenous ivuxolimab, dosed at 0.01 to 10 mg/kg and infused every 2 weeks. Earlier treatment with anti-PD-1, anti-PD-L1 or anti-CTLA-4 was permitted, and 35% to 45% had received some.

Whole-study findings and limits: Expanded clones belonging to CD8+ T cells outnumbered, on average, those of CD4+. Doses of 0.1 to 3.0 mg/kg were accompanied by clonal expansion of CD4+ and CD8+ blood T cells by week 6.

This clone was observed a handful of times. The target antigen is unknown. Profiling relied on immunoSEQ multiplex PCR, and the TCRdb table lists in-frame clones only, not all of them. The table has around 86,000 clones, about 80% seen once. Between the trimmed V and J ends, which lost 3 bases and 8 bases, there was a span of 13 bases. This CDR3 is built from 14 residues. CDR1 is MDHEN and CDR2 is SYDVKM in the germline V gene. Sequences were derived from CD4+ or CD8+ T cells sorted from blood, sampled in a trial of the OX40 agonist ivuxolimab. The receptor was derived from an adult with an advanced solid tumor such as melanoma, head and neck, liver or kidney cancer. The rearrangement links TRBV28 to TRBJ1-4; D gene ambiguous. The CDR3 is CASSFRSRREKLFF. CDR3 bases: TGTGCCAGCAGTTTCAGGAGCCGGAGGGAAAAACTGTTTTTT.